This T cell receptor beta chain was profiled in a study of shared clonotypes between healthy human individuals. Trimming took 5 bases from V and 3 from J, leaving 10 bases between them. This CDR3 has 13 amino acids. The germline V gene encodes CDR1 MGHDK and CDR2 SYGVNS. Positive CCR7 selection of CD45RO-negative cells yielded the naive CD8 cells, and terminally differentiated effector memory CD45RA+ cells were excluded. This clone appeared a few times. The sample holds other DNA sequences that translate to the same CDR3. Deep level was the assay's run setting. For each subset, genomic DNA was distributed in equal portions over several immunoSEQ plates. On sorted subsets, replicate PCRs used about 0.2 ug DNA, or 25,000 to 35,000 T cell genomes. Profiling relied on immunoSEQ multiplex PCR, and the TCRdb table lists in-frame clones only, not all of them. The sample carries a few million clones, just over 90% recorded once.

Sequencing was carried out using naive CD8+ T cells from PBMCs. This receptor was obtained from a man between 18 and 35 years old in good health. Some clones in this sample may be carry-over from other donors' samples. The chain employs TRBV25-1 and TRBJ1-1; D ambiguous. Here the CDR3 reads CASSRGIHTEAFF. CDR3 bases: TGTGCCAGCAGTCGAGGGATTCACACTGAAGCTTTCTTT. Complete variable domain (other parts from reference TRBV25-1 and TRBJ1-1): EADIYQTPRYLVIGTGKKITLECSQTMGHDKMYWYQQDPGMELHLIHYSYGVNSTEKGDLSSESTVSRIRTEHFPLTLESARPSHTSQYLCASSRGIHTEAFFGQGTRLTVV.